This T cell receptor (beta chain) was documented in a study of regulatory T cells in long-lasting Graves disease (dated by TCRdb to about 2021). About the study as a whole: Persistent Graves' disease was defined as antithyroid drug treatment for over 5 years with persistently positive TSH receptor autoantibodies. A total of some 35 samples underwent TCR sequencing, from about 13 patients with persistent Graves' disease and 20 patients with newly diagnosed Graves' disease. In the clinical cohort, patients with persistent Graves' disease had used antithyroid drugs for an average of roughly ten years. This study used TCR sequencing and RNA sequencing of peripheral blood to compare persistent Graves' disease patients against newly diagnosed Graves' disease patients. The study was conducted in China and was registered as a clinical trial. What the research found in general, with its limitations: A larger number of public clonotypes was shared among persistent patients (around 3,000) than among newly diagnosed patients (around 970). Only peripheral blood was studied, because thyroid tissue, the primary lesion, was inaccessible. Lower TCR Shannon entropy and fewer highly expanded clones were observed in persistent Graves' disease patients than in newly diagnosed patients, which suggested clonal expansion. The authors acknowledged the small sample size as a limitation that may reduce accuracy. Persistent disease showed preferential use of TRBV28, TRBJ1-2 and TRBJ2-5, whereas newly diagnosed disease favored TRBV20-1 and TRBJ2-1. Sequencing and analysis were limited to the TCR beta chain.

Only a few counts were recorded for this clonotype. Its antigen has not been determined. No qualities accompany the bases; no much larger clone lies one base away. V was cut back by 0 bases and J by 2 bases, leaving a gap of 13 bases between them. CDR1 and CDR2 (LGHNA, YSLEER) derive from the germline V gene. Its CDR3 holds 16 amino acids, cysteine through phenylalanine. Just the 48-base CDR3 DNA is kept, in frame starting at base 1. The time point label, read with the paper, signifies: persistent/refractory GD, antithyroid drugs over 5 years with positive TRAb. For both TCR sequencing and RNA sequencing, RNA was extracted from PBMCs using TRIzol. The diagnosis of Graves' disease followed American Thyroid Association guidelines. The patients came from an endocrinology department in Xi'an, China. Each patient gave about 9.1 milliliters of peripheral blood, collected in an EDTA anticoagulant tube. Ficoll Paque Plus density gradient separation was used to isolate PBMCs, and no additional T cell sorting was done. RNA quality was checked with an Agilent 2100 Bioanalyzer and agarose gel, and concentration with a NanoDrop 2000.

The method was multiplex PCR. Instrument on record: Illumina HiSeq 4000. CDR3 regions were amplified by Arm-PCR with iRepertoire HTBI primers to construct TCR beta libraries. Before sequencing, the PCR products went through gel purification. On the authors' methods: Across samples, 62 TRBV and roughly 15 TRBJ segments were identified and used for gene usage analysis of CDR3 amino acid clonotypes. COPE and FqMerger were used to merge filtered high-quality paired reads into contigs. Contigs were aligned with BLAST to IMGT TRBV, TRBD and TRBJ reference genes, and CDR3 was defined per IMGT. Any clonotype with a frequency above 0.1% was classified as a highly expanded clone. Repertoire diversity was measured by Shannon entropy, and V-J evenness by the Gini coefficient. Public clonotypes were defined as clonotypes shared by more than one individual. TCRdb reprocessing: public reads trimmed at Q25 with fastp, clones called with MiXCR, in-frame beta chains kept. Each CDR3 protein appears once, grouped with its most common genes and DNA. Here the V and J calls rest on TCRdb's processing, not on the authors' analysis. The sample table lists a few hundred thousand distinct CDR3 sequences, around a quarter of them with a count of one. The ten largest clonotypes hold approximately 28% of the sample.

The clonotype was recovered from a female donor with Graves disease. The rearranged chain carries TRBV4-3 and TRBJ2-5; 5 matching bases give a weak D call of TRBD2. Source: peripheral blood mononuclear cells (PBMCs), taken when the disease was refractory, from a patient treated with antithyroid drugs. The base sequence is TGCGCCAGCAGCCAAGATTCGGGAACGGGGCAAGAGACCCAGTACTTC. Protein translation: CASSQDSGTGQETQYF.